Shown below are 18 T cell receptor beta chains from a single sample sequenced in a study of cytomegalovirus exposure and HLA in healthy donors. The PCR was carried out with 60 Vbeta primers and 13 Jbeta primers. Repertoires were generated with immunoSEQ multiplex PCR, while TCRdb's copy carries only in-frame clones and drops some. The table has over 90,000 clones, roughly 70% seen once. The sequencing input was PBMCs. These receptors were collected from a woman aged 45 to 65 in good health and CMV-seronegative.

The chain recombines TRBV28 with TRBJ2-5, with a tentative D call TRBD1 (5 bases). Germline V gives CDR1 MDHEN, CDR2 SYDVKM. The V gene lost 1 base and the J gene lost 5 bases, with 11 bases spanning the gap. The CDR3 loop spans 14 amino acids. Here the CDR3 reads CASSLLARAETQYF. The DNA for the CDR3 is TGTGCCAGCAGTTTATTAGCCAGGGCTGAGACCCAGTACTTC.

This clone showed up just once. The CDR3 nucleotides read TGCAGCGCCCAGGCCCAGGGAGGAGAGACCCAGTACTTC. Amino acid sequence: CSAQAQGGETQYF. The chain employs TRBV29-1 and TRBJ2-5, with D perhaps TRBD2 (6 bases). Germline CDR1 and CDR2: SQVTM and ANQGSEA. Trimming took 7 bases from V and 4 from J, leaving 16 bases between them. The CDR3 length is 13 residues.

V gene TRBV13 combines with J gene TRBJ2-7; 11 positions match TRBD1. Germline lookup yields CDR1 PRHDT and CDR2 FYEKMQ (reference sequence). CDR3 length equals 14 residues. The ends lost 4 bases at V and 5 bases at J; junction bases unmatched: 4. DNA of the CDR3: TGTGCCAGCAGCTCTTGGACAGGGGGCAACGAGCAGTACTTC. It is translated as CASSSWTGGNEQYF.

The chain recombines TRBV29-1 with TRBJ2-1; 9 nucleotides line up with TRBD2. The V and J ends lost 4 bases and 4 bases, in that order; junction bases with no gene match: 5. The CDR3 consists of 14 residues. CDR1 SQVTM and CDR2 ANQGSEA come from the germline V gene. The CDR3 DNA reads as TGCAGCGTTGTGTTAGCGGGAGTTTACAATGAGCAGTTCTTC. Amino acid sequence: CSVVLAGVYNEQFF.

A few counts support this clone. The CDR3 region is CSVFQQAEQYF. CDR3 bases: TGCAGCGTTTTCCAGCAGGCCGAGCAGTACTTC. The rearrangement uses TRBV29-1 and TRBJ2-7; D is unresolved. The CDR3 consists of 11 residues. Trimming took 5 bases from V and 6 from J, leaving 11 bases between them. Germline V gene sequence: CDR1 SQVTM, CDR2 ANQGSEA.

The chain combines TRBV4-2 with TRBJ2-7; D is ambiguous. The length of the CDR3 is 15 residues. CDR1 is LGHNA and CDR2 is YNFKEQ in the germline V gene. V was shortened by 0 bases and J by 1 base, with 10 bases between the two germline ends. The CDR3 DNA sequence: TGTGCCAGCAGCCAAGAGTATGGCCCATCCTACGAGCAGTACTTC. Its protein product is CASSQEYGPSYEQYF.

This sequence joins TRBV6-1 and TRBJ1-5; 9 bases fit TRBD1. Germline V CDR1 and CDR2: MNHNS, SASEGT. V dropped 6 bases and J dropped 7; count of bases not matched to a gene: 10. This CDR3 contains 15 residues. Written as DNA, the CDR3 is TGTGCCAGCAGCCTTTTAGGACAGGGGCGACAGCCCCAGCATTTT. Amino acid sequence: CASSLLGQGRQPQHF.

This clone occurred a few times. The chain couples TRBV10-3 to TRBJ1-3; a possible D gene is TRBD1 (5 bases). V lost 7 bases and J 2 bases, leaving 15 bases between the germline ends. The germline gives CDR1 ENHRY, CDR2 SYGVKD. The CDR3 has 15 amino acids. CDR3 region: CAIKSSGATGNTIYF. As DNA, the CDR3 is TGTGCCATCAAAAGCAGTGGGGCTACTGGAAACACCATATATTTT.

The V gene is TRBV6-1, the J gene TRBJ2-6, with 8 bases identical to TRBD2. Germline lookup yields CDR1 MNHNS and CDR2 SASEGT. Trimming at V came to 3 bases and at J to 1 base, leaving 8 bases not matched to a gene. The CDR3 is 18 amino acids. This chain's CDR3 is CASSDHGGAVSGANVLTF. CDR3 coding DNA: TGTGCCAGCAGTGACCACGGGGGGGCGGTGTCTGGGGCCAACGTCCTGACTTTC.

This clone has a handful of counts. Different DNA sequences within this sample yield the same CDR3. The chain's CDR3 is CASSLDTNNSPLHF. The CDR3 DNA follows: TGTGCCAGCAGCTTGGACACAAATAATTCACCCCTCCACTTT. The chain joins TRBV5-4 to TRBJ1-6; D not certain. This CDR3 is 14 amino acids long. Germline CDR1 is SGHNT and CDR2 is YYREEE (reference sequence). V was trimmed by 0 bases and J by 5 bases, leaving 6 bases between them.

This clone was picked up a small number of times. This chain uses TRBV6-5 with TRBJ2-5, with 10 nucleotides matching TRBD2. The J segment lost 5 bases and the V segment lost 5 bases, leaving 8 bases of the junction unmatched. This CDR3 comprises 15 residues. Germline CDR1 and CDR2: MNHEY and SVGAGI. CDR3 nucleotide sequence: TGTGCCAGCAGTCTAAAGAGCGGGGGGGGCGAGACCCAGTACTTC. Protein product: CASSLKSGGGETQYF.

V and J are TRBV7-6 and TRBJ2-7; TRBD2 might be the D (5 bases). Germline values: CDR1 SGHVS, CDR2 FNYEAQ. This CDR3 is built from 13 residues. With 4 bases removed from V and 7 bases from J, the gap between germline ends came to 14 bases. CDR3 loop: CASSSLGRGEQYF. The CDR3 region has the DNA TGTGCCAGCAGCTCCCTAGGTCGCGGGGAGCAGTACTTC.

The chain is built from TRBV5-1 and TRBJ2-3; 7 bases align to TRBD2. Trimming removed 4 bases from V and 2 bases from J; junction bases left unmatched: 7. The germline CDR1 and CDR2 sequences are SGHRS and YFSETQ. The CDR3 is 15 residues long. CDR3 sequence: CASSQGRDYTDTQYF. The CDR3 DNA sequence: TGCGCCAGCAGCCAAGGACGGGACTACACAGATACGCAGTATTTT.

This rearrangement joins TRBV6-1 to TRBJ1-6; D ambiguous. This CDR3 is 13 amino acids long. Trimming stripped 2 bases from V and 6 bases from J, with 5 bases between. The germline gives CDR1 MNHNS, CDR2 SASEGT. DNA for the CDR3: TGTGCCAGCAGTGAAACTCTTAATTCACCCCTCCACTTT. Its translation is CASSETLNSPLHF.

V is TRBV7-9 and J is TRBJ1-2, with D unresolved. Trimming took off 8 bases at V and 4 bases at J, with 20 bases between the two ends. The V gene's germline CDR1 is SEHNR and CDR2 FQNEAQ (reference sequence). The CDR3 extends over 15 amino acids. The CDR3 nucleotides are TGTGCCAGCTCTCTTCCAGCCGACTTAAGCTATGGCTACACCTTC. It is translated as CASSLPADLSYGYTF.

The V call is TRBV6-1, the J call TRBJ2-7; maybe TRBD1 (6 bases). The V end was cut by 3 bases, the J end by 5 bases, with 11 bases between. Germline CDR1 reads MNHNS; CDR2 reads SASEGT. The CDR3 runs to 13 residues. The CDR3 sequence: CASSETYRDEQYF. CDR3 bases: TGTGCCAGCAGTGAGACATACAGGGACGAGCAGTACTTC.

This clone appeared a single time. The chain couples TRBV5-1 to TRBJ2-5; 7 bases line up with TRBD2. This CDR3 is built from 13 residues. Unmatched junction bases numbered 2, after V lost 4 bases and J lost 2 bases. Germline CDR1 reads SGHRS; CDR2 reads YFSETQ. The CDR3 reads CASSPLAQETQYF. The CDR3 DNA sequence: TGCGCCAGCAGCCCACTAGCGCAAGAGACCCAGTACTTC.

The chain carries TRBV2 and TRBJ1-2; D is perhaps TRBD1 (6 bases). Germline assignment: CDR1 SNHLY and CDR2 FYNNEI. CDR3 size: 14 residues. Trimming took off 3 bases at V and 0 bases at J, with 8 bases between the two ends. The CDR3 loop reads CASSETGANYGYTF. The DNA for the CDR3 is TGTGCCAGCAGTGAGACAGGAGCTAACTATGGCTACACCTTC.